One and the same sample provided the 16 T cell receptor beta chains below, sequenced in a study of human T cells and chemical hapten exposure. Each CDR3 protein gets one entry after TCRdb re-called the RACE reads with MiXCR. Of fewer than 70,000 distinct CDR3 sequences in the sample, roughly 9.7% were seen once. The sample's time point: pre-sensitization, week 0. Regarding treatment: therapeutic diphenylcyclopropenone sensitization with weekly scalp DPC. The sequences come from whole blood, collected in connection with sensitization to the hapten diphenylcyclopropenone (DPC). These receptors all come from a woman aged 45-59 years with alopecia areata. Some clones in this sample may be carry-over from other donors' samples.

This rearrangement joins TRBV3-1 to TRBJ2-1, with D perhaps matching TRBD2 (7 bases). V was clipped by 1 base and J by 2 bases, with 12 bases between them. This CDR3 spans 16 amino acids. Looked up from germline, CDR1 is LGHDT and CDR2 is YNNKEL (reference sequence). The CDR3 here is CASSQGTGGTYNEQFF. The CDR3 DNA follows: TGTGCCAGCAGCCAAGGGACGGGGGGCACCTACAATGAGCAGTTCTTC.

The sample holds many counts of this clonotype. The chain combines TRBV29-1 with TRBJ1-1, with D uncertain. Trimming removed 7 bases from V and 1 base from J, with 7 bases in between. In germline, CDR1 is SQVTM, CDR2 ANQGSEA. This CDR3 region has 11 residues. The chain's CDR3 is CSGSWNTEAFF. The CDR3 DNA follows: TGCAGCGGGTCCTGGAACACTGAAGCTTTCTTT.

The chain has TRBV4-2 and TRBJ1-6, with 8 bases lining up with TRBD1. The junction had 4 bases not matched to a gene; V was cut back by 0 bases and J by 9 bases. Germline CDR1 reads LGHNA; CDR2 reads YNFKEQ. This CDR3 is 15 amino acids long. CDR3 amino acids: CASSQDRDRTSPLHF. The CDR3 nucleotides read TGTGCCAGCAGCCAAGATAGGGACAGGACTTCACCCCTCCACTTT.

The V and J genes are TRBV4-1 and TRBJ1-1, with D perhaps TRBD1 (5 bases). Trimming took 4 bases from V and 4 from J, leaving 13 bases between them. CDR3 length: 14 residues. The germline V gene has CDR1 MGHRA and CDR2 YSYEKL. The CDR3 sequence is CASSPGAGTTEAFF. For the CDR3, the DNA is TGCGCCAGCAGCCCAGGAGCGGGGACCACTGAAGCTTTCTTT.

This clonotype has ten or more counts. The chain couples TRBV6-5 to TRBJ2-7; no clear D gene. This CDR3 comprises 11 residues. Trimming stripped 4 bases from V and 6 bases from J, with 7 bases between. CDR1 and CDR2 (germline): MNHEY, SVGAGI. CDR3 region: CASSSSFEQYF. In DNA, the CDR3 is TGTGCCAGCAGTTCGTCTTTCGAGCAGTACTTC.

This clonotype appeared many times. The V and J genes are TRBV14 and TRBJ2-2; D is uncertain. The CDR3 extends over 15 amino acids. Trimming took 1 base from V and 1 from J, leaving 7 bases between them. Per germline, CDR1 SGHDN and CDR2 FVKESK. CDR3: CASSQGFGNTGELFF. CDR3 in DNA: TGTGCCAGCAGCCAAGGATTTGGGAACACCGGGGAGCTGTTTTTT.

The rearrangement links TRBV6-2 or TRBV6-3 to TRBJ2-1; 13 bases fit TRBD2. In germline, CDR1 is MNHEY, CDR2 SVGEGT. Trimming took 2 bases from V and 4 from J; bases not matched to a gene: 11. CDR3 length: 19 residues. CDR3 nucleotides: TGTGCCAGCAGTTACACCCCGGGACTAGCGGGGAGACCTTACAATGAGCAGTTCTTC. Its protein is CASSYTPGLAGRPYNEQFF.

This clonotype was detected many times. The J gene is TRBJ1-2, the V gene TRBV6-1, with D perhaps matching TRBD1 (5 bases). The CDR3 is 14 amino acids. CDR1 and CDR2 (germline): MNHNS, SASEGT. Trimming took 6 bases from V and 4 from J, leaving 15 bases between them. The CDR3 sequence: CASRPQGGIYGYTF. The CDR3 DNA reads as TGTGCCAGCAGGCCGCAGGGCGGTATCTATGGCTACACCTTC.

CDR3 loop: CASSVGPGALAKNIQYF. The CDR3 DNA is TGTGCCAGCTCCGTCGGCCCGGGGGCTCTGGCCAAAAACATTCAGTACTTC. The chain has TRBV7-2 and TRBJ2-4; D is tentatively TRBD1 or TRBD2 (6 bases each). Germline assignment: CDR1 SGHTA and CDR2 FQGNSA. This CDR3 spans 17 amino acids. V was shortened by 8 bases and J by 1 base, with 21 bases between the two germline ends.

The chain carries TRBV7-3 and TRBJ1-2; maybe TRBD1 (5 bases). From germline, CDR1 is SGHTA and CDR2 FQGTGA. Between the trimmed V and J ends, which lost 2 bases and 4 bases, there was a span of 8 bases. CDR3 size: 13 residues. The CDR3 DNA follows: TGTGCCAGCAGCTTAGAGGGGACCTATGGCTACACCTTC. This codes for CASSLEGTYGYTF.

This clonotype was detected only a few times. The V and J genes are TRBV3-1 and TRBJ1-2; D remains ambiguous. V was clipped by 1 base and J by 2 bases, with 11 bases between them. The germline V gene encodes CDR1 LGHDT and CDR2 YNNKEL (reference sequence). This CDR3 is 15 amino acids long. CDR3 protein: CASSQGRTDNYGYTF. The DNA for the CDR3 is TGTGCCAGCAGCCAAGGAAGGACGGACAACTATGGCTACACCTTC. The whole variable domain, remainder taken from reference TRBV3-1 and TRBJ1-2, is DTAVSQTPKYLVTQMGNDKSIKCEQNLGHDTMYWYKQDSKKFLKIMFSYNNKELIINETVPNRFSPKSPDKAHLNLHINSLELGDSAVYFCASSQGRTDNYGYTFGSGTRLTVV.

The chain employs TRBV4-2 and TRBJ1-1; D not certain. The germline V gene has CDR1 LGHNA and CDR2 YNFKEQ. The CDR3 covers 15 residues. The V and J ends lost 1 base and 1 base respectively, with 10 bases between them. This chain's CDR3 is CASSQGSYPNTEAFF. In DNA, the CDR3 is TGTGCCAGCAGCCAAGGTTCTTATCCGAACACTGAAGCTTTCTTT.

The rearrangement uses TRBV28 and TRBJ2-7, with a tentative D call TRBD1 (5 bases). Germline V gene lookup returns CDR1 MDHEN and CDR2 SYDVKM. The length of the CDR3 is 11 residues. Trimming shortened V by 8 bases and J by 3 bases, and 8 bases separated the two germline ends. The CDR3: CASGASYEQYF. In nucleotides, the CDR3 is TGTGCCAGCGGGGCCAGCTACGAGCAGTACTTC.

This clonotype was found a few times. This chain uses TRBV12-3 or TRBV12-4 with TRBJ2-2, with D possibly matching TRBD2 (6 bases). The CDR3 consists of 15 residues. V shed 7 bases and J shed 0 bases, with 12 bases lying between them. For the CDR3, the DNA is TGTGCCAGCAAAATGACTAGGTCGAACACCGGGGAGCTGTTTTTT. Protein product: CASKMTRSNTGELFF.

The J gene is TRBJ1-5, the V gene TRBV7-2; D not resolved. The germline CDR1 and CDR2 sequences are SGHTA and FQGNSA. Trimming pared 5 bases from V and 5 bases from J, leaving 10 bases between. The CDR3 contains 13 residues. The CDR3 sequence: CASSTRTDQPQHF. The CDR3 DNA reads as TGTGCCAGCAGCACCCGGACCGATCAGCCCCAGCATTTT.

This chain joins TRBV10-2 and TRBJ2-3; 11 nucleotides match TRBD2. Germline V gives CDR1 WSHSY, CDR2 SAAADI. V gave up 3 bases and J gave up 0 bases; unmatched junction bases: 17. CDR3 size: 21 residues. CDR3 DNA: TGCGCCAGCAGTGACCGACGACTAGCGGGAACTCAGTCGGTTAGCACAGATACGCAGTATTTT. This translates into CASSDRRLAGTQSVSTDTQYF.